This T cell receptor beta chain was captured in a study of blood T cell repertoires in COVID-19. The length of the CDR3 is 15 residues. Looked up from germline, CDR1 is LNHDA and CDR2 is SQIVND (reference sequence). The V end was cut by 7 bases, the J end by 3 bases, with 18 bases between. Per the original methods: Nucleated cell number was recorded as an estimate derived from reference gene primer amplification. Clones were read by immunoSEQ multiplex PCR, and TCRdb kept only the in-frame ones, dropping some. The DNA was the basis for D and trimming; V, J and clone size are from that table. The data hold over 100,000 clones, with approximately 78% observed a single time.

The chain combines TRBV19 with TRBJ1-1, with D possibly being TRBD1 (6 bases). The sequence derives from a man in his sixties with active or convalescent COVID-19. The source material was peripheral blood. The DNA for the CDR3 is TGTGCCAGTACCTCTCAGAGGACAGAGGACACTGAAGCTTTCTTT. Amino acids: CASTSQRTEDTEAFF. The whole variable domain, remainder taken from reference TRBV19 and TRBJ1-1, is DGGITQSPKYLFRKEGQNVTLSCEQNLNHDAMYWYRQDPGQGLRLIYYSQIVNDFQKGDIAEGYSVSREKKESFPLTVTSAQKNPTAFYLCASTSQRTEDTEAFFGQGTRLTVV.